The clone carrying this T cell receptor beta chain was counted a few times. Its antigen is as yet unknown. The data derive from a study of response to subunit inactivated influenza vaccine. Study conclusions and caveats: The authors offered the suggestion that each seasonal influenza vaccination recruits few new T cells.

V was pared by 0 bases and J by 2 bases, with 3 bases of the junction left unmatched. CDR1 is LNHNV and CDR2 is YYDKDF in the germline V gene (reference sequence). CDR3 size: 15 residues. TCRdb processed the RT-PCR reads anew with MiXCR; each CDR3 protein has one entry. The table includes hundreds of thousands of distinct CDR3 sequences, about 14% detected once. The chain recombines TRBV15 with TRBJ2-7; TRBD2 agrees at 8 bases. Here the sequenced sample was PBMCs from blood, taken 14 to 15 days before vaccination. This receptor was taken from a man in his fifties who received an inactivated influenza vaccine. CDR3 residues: CATSRDLGLAYEQYF. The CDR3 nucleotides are TGTGCCACCAGCAGAGATTTGGGACTAGCCTACGAGCAGTACTTC.